The 28 T cell receptor beta chains below come from one sample, sequenced in a study of T cells in tuberculosis. Data came from immunoSEQ multiplex PCR; TCRdb stores just in-frame clones and leaves some out. The table shows 30,000 to 40,000 clones, with approximately 93% occurring only once. Stated time point: new active TB diagnosis, blood taken before or within 7 days of starting treatment. The source material was PBMCs, sampled at tuberculosis diagnosis. Every receptor here comes from an adult with tuberculosis.

The V call is TRBV5-1, the J call TRBJ2-1, with TRBD2 matching 8 bases. After removal of 5 bases from V and 8 bases from J, the junction contained 9 bases not matched to a gene. CDR3 length: 14 residues. Germline CDR1 and CDR2: SGHRS and YFSETQ. The CDR3 nucleotides read TGCGCCAGCAGTCGGACGGGGGGGTTCGATGAGCAGTTCTTC. It translates to CASSRTGGFDEQFF.

The count of this clone is one. V and J are TRBV7-6 and TRBJ2-2; D is possibly TRBD2 (5 bases). The CDR3 is made up of 15 amino acids. Germline V gives CDR1 SGHVS, CDR2 FNYEAQ. V was clipped by 2 bases and J by 5 bases, with 12 bases between them. DNA for the CDR3: TGTGCCAGCAGCTTAAGCGGAGATGGAACCGGGGAGCTGTTTTTT. Translation gives CASSLSGDGTGELFF.

V is TRBV2 and J is TRBJ1-1; D is undetermined. The length of the CDR3 is 14 residues. Germline V CDR1 and CDR2: SNHLY, FYNNEI. The V gene lost 0 bases and the J gene lost 4 bases, with 9 bases spanning the gap. The CDR3 spells CASSEAHRSTEAFF. Here the CDR3 DNA reads TGTGCCAGCAGTGAAGCGCATCGGTCCACTGAAGCTTTCTTT.

The gene calls are TRBV27 and TRBJ2-1; D possibly corresponds to TRBD2 (5 bases). Trimming shortened V by 1 base and J by 10 bases, and 11 bases separated the two germline ends. CDR1 is MNHEY and CDR2 is SMNVEV in the germline V gene (reference sequence). The CDR3 is 13 residues long. In nucleotides, the CDR3 is TGTGCCAGCAGTTTATGGCTAGCTGGCGAGCAGTTCTTC. Translating gives CASSLWLAGEQFF.

This chain's CDR3 is CASSTQPGGSYEQYF. CDR3 nucleotide sequence: TGCGCCAGCAGCACACAACCGGGAGGGAGCTACGAGCAGTACTTC. This rearrangement joins TRBV5-1 to TRBJ2-7; 8 nucleotides agree with TRBD2. V was pared by 4 bases and J by 3 bases, with 9 bases of the junction left unmatched. CDR1 and CDR2 (germline): SGHRS, YFSETQ. This CDR3 is 15 amino acids long.

The chain employs TRBV6-5 and TRBJ1-1; TRBD1 matches at 10 bases. The germline V gene encodes CDR1 MNHEY and CDR2 SVGAGI. This CDR3 region has 12 residues. J lost 3 bases, V lost 8 bases, and 0 bases had no gene match. CDR3 coding DNA: TGTGCCAGCGGGACAGGGGACACTGAAGCTTTCTTT. This gives the protein CASGTGDTEAFF.

The sample holds one count of this clone. The chain's CDR3 is CASSDLAGGDEQYF. In DNA form, the CDR3 reads TGTGCCAGCAGCGACCTAGCGGGGGGAGACGAGCAGTACTTC. The chain is built from TRBV9 and TRBJ2-7; 11 bases match TRBD2. V lost 3 bases, J lost 5 bases, and 4 bases stayed unmatched. Germline V gene sequence: CDR1 SGDLS, CDR2 YYNGEE. The CDR3 runs 14 residues.

The chain is built from TRBV11-2 and TRBJ1-3; TRBD1 matches at 7 bases. V dropped 5 bases and J dropped 7; count of bases not matched to a gene: 8. The CDR3 covers 14 residues. CDR1 is SGHAT, CDR2 FQNNGV, per germline. In DNA, the CDR3 is TGTGCCAGCAGCACTGGGGACAGTTTTAACACCATATATTTT. It is translated as CASSTGDSFNTIYF.

The CDR3 sequence: CASSRDPGAEMNTEAFF. CDR3 in DNA: TGTGCCAGCAGTCGAGATCCAGGGGCTGAAATGAACACTGAAGCTTTCTTT. The V and J genes are TRBV27 and TRBJ1-1; D may be TRBD1 (6 bases). The CDR3 length is 17 residues. Trimming took off 5 bases at V and 0 bases at J, with 19 bases between the two ends. The V gene's germline CDR1 is MNHEY and CDR2 SMNVEV (reference sequence).

CDR3 nucleotide sequence: TGCGCCAGCAGCTTGGAGGGCCGAGGGCAGATTCGCTATGGCTACACCTTC. Translating it yields CASSLEGRGQIRYGYTF. The rearrangement uses TRBV5-1 and TRBJ1-2; D gene ambiguous. This CDR3 is 17 amino acids long. Germline CDR1 is SGHRS and CDR2 is YFSETQ. Trimming cost V 0 bases and J 4 bases, with 19 bases left between them. Using reference TRBV5-1 and TRBJ1-2 for the parts outside the CDR3, the full variable domain is KAGVTQTPRYLIKTRGQQVTLSCSPISGHRSVSWYQQTPGQGLQFLFEYFSETQRNKGNFPGRFSGRQFSNSRSEMNVSTLELGDSALYLCASSLEGRGQIRYGYTFGSGTRLTVV.

This chain links TRBV2 with TRBJ2-1; 8 bases match TRBD1. The CDR3 runs to 15 residues. Trimming took 2 bases from V and 2 from J; bases not matched to a gene: 2. CDR1 and CDR2 from the germline V gene are SNHLY and FYNNEI. CDR3 bases: TGTGCCAGCAGTGAAAGGACAGGGACCTACAATGAGCAGTTCTTC. This encodes CASSERTGTYNEQFF.

The genes are TRBV9 and TRBJ2-7; TRBD1 matches at 8 bases. The CDR3 contains 14 residues. Germline V gene sequence: CDR1 SGDLS, CDR2 YYNGEE. Losses at the gene ends were 3 bases for V and 5 bases for J; bases not matched to a gene: 7. The CDR3 bases are TGTGCCAGCAGCGAGGGGCAGGGGGCGGACGAGCAGTACTTC. Translating it yields CASSEGQGADEQYF. Complete variable domain (other parts from reference TRBV9 and TRBJ2-7): DSGVTQTPKHLITATGQRVTLRCSPRSGDLSVYWYQQSLDQGLQFLIQYYNGEERAKGNILERFSAQQFPDLHSELNLSSLELGDSALYFCASSEGQGADEQYFGPGTRLTVT.

V gene TRBV2 combines with J gene TRBJ1-5, with TRBD1 identical over 8 bases. CDR1 is SNHLY and CDR2 is FYNNEI in the germline V gene. The junction had 3 bases not matched to a gene; V was cut back by 7 bases and J by 4 bases. The CDR3 totals 13 residues. The CDR3 DNA reads as TGTGCCAGCATGGGACAGGCGAATCAGCCCCAGCATTTT. It translates to CASMGQANQPQHF.

This clone was seen only a few times. The rearrangement links TRBV19 to TRBJ2-7; a possible D gene is TRBD2 (5 bases). Germline lookup yields CDR1 LNHDA and CDR2 SQIVND (reference sequence). Between the trimmed V and J ends, which lost 0 bases and 1 base, there was a span of 13 bases. This CDR3 has 16 residues. CDR3 sequence (DNA): TGTGCCAGTAGTATAGACGGGGAGCTGACGTCCTACGAGCAGTACTTC. It codes for CASSIDGELTSYEQYF.

The chain carries TRBV9 and TRBJ1-5; D gene unclear. V was pared by 3 bases and J by 6 bases, with 13 bases between. The germline gives CDR1 SGDLS, CDR2 YYNGEE. The CDR3 runs to 14 residues. This CDR3 reads CASSAGVEGQPQHF. The CDR3 DNA sequence: TGTGCCAGCAGCGCAGGTGTAGAAGGTCAGCCCCAGCATTTT.

The chain's CDR3 is CASSRGTSYEQYF. The DNA of the CDR3 is TGTGCCAGCAGCCGCGGAACCTCCTACGAGCAGTACTTC. This chain connects TRBV7-9 to TRBJ2-7, with D hard to call. This CDR3 has 13 amino acids. Germline-derived CDR1 and CDR2 are SEHNR and FQNEAQ (reference sequence). The ends were cut back, 5 bases at V and 0 bases at J, with 8 bases in the middle.

This clone was observed a single time. The chain is built from TRBV11-1 and TRBJ2-5, with a tentative D call TRBD2 (6 bases). Per germline, CDR1 SGHAT and CDR2 FQDESV (reference sequence). The CDR3 has 16 residues. Trimming took off 1 base at V and 1 base at J, with 13 bases between the two ends. The CDR3 loop is CASSLGGAWGQETQYF. The CDR3 DNA reads as TGTGCCAGCAGCTTAGGCGGGGCCTGGGGCCAAGAGACCCAGTACTTC.

The genes are TRBV11-2 and TRBJ2-7; D may be TRBD1 (6 bases). The CDR3 length is 15 residues. The germline V gene encodes CDR1 SGHAT and CDR2 FQNNGV. V was clipped by 1 base and J by 7 bases, with 17 bases between them. This CDR3 reads CASSLGSQGTGEQYF. CDR3 DNA sequence: TGTGCCAGCAGCTTAGGATCACAGGGAACGGGGGAGCAGTACTTC.

The chain is built from TRBV6-4 and TRBJ2-7, with TRBD1 identical over 8 bases. The CDR3 spans 13 residues. CDR1 and CDR2 (germline): MRHNA, SNTAGT. J was trimmed by 7 bases and V by 7 bases; bases with no gene match: 9. This CDR3 reads CASTLGQAAEQYF. CDR3 DNA: TGTGCCAGCACCTTGGGACAGGCGGCTGAGCAGTACTTC.

This sequence joins TRBV7-9 and TRBJ2-7, with 7 positions matching TRBD2. Germline CDR1 SEHNR, CDR2 FQNEAQ (reference sequence). The length of the CDR3 is 12 residues. The junction had 5 bases not matched to a gene; V was cut back by 5 bases and J by 7 bases. The CDR3 DNA sequence: TGTGCCAGCAGCCTTTGGGGAGGGGAGCAGTACTTC. Translating it yields CASSLWGGEQYF.

V is TRBV7-3 and J is TRBJ1-1; 9 bases agree with TRBD1. V lost 5 bases, J lost 7 bases, and 2 bases stayed unmatched. The length of the CDR3 is 12 residues. Germline V gene data show CDR1 as SGHTA and CDR2 as FQGTGA. The CDR3 region is CASSTDRGEAFF. Written as DNA, the CDR3 is TGTGCCAGCAGCACGGACAGGGGTGAAGCTTTCTTT. The entire variable domain, with the rest obtained from reference TRBV7-3 and TRBJ1-1, is as follows: GAGVSQTPSNKVTEKGKYVELRCDPISGHTALYWYRQSLGQGPEFLIYFQGTGAADDSGLPNDRFFAVRPEGSVSTLKIQRTERGDSAVYLCASSTDRGEAFFGQGTRLTVV.

The chain is built from TRBV7-8 and TRBJ1-4; TRBD1 aligns across 8 bases. CDR3 length equals 15 residues. Germline loops: CDR1 SGHVS, CDR2 FQNEAQ. The trim removed 5 bases at V and 5 bases at J, leaving 7 bases unmatched. The chain's CDR3 is CASSPDRVLNEKLFF. For the CDR3, the DNA is TGTGCCAGCAGCCCGGACAGGGTCCTAAATGAAAAACTGTTTTTT.

The V call is TRBV29-1, the J call TRBJ2-1; maybe TRBD2 (6 bases). V was trimmed by 8 bases and J by 0 bases, leaving 17 bases between them. The CDR3 is made up of 15 amino acids. Germline values: CDR1 SQVTM, CDR2 ANQGSEA. The CDR3 DNA reads as TGCAGCCTCCAGGCGCCGGGAGTCTCCTACAATGAGCAGTTCTTC. The encoded protein is CSLQAPGVSYNEQFF.

J is TRBJ1-1 and V is TRBV5-1, with 8 bases matching TRBD1. The CDR3 is 13 residues long. J gave up 4 bases and V 2 bases, and 1 base lay outside the gene matches. Germline values: CDR1 SGHRS, CDR2 YFSETQ. The CDR3 nucleotides read TGCGCCAGCAGCTTAGACAGGGGCACTGAAGCTTTCTTT. Amino acids: CASSLDRGTEAFF.

The genes are TRBV4-1 and TRBJ1-1; D is perhaps TRBD1 (5 bases). The CDR3 loop spans 13 amino acids. CDR1 and CDR2 (germline): MGHRA, YSYEKL. The germline V and J ends were trimmed by 1 base and 5 bases, with 8 bases remaining between them. CDR3 residues: CASSQGGRTEAFF. The CDR3 DNA follows: TGCGCCAGCAGCCAAGGGGGGAGGACTGAAGCTTTCTTT.

The rearrangement links TRBV4-1 to TRBJ2-3; weak D call: TRBD2 (6 bases). V lost 0 bases to trimming and J lost 1 base, with 11 bases between them. Germline CDR1 reads MGHRA; CDR2 reads YSYEKL. This CDR3 has 16 residues. As DNA, the CDR3 is TGCGCCAGCAGCCAAGATCTAACGGGGGGCACAGATACGCAGTATTTT. Residues: CASSQDLTGGTDTQYF.

The chain employs TRBV7-2 and TRBJ1-1; a weak D match, TRBD1 (6 bases). Germline V gene sequence: CDR1 SGHTA, CDR2 FQGNSA. This CDR3 spans 14 amino acids. V shed 5 bases and J shed 5 bases, with 15 bases lying between them. CDR3 DNA: TGTGCCAGCAGCACCGGGGGGGCGCTTACTGAAGCTTTCTTT. Its protein product is CASSTGGALTEAFF. Full variable domain (rest looked up from reference TRBV7-2 and TRBJ1-1): GAGVSQSPSNKVTEKGKDVELRCDPISGHTALYWYRQSLGQGLEFLIYFQGNSAPDKSGLPSDRFSAERTGGSVSTLTIQRTQQEDSAVYLCASSTGGALTEAFFGQGTRLTVV.

As for this clone: Compared with germline, one end of the junction differs, possibly owing to a read error. V usage is TRBV28 and J usage is TRBJ2-3; the match to TRBD2 covers 9 bases. Germline V gene lookup returns CDR1 MDHEN and CDR2 SYDVKM. This CDR3 is built from 15 residues. DNA for the CDR3: TGTGCCAGCAGTTTTTACTCAGGCACCCGCAGGACTAGCGTTTTT. Its protein is CASSFYSGTRRTSVF.